The 30 T cell receptor beta chains below come from one sample, sequenced in a study of shared clonotypes between healthy human individuals. Generated by immunoSEQ multiplex PCR, the TCRdb table keeps only in-frame clones and is missing some. This table has hundreds of thousands of clones, approximately 79% appearing once. The sequenced sample consisted of memory CD4+ T cells sorted from blood. The subset here: CD45RA-negative fraction. The receptor source for this set is a woman aged 25 to 45 in good health.

The rearrangement uses TRBV29-1 and TRBJ2-1, with 7 positions matching TRBD2. This CDR3 spans 22 amino acids. Germline CDR1 is SQVTM and CDR2 is ANQGSEA. V gave up 4 bases and J gave up 3 bases; unmatched junction bases: 30. The CDR3 nucleotides are TGCAGCGTTGCAATAAGATTAGCGGTGGTCCAAGAGGGCGGGAGTGTCTACAATGAGCAGTTCTTC. This codes for CSVAIRLAVVQEGGSVYNEQFF.

The chain recombines TRBV6-4 with TRBJ2-5; the match to TRBD1 covers 9 bases. Germline V gives CDR1 MRHNA, CDR2 SNTAGT. J was trimmed by 4 bases and V by 5 bases; bases with no gene match: 5. The CDR3 runs 14 residues. DNA of the CDR3: TGTGCCAGCAGTCAACAGGGGGCTGGAGAGACCCAGTACTTC. It codes for CASSQQGAGETQYF.

The rearrangement joins TRBV6-7 to TRBJ1-5, with D unresolved. TRBV6-7 is placed among ORFs of uncertain function. This CDR3 comprises 13 residues. V gave up 4 bases and J gave up 2 bases, with 6 bases separating them. This chain's CDR3 is CASSSRCNQPQHF. The CDR3 DNA reads as TGTGCCAGCAGTTCAAGGTGCAATCAGCCCCAGCATTTT.

The chain carries TRBV5-5 and TRBJ2-7, with 12 bases that match TRBD2. Germline loops: CDR1 SGHKS, CDR2 YYEKEE (reference sequence). This CDR3 is built from 19 residues. J lost 7 bases, V lost 1 base, and 18 bases had no gene match. The CDR3 coding sequence is TGTGCCAGCAGCTTGCCCGCCGCCGGGACTAGCGGGTTACTACGAGAGCAGTACTTC. This codes for CASSLPAAGTSGLLREQYF.

This clone showed up many times. The chain combines TRBV10-1 with TRBJ2-7, with TRBD1 identical over 9 bases. The CDR3 is 13 residues long. The germline V gene encodes CDR1 WNHNN and CDR2 SYGVQD (reference sequence). V trimming: 6 bases; J trimming: 5 bases; junction bases outside the gene matches: 5. In nucleotides, the CDR3 is TGCGCCAGCAGCCGACAGGGGGTCCACGAGCAGTACTTC. As protein: CASSRQGVHEQYF.

J is TRBJ2-4 and V is TRBV4-1; 13 nucleotides match TRBD2. There are 18 residues in the CDR3. The V segment lost 4 bases and the J segment 0 bases; nucleotides outside the gene matches: 6. CDR1 and CDR2 from the germline V gene are MGHRA and YSYEKL. Here the CDR3 reads CASSLRLAGGLAKNIQYF. The CDR3 nucleotides read TGCGCCAGCAGCCTCAGACTAGCGGGGGGTCTAGCCAAAAACATTCAGTACTTC.

V is TRBV28 and J is TRBJ2-1, with D maybe TRBD2 (6 bases). V lost 5 bases, J lost 5 bases, and 16 bases lay in between. The CDR3 loop spans 15 amino acids. The V gene's germline CDR1 is MDHEN and CDR2 SYDVKM. Written as DNA, the CDR3 is TGTGCCAGCAGTCTATACCCGGCGGGAAACAATGAGCAGTTCTTC. As protein: CASSLYPAGNNEQFF.

On this clone: Other nucleotide sequences in the sample specify the same CDR3. V is TRBV11-2 and J is TRBJ1-1; tentatively, D is TRBD1 (5 bases). The CDR3 loop spans 14 amino acids. V was clipped by 1 base and J by 0 bases, with 6 bases between them. The V gene's germline CDR1 is SGHAT and CDR2 FQNNGV. CDR3 nucleotides: TGTGCCAGCAGCTTAGGACAGATGAACACTGAAGCTTTCTTT. This translates into CASSLGQMNTEAFF. Full variable domain (outside the CDR3, taken from reference TRBV11-2 and TRBJ1-1): EAGVAQSPRYKIIEKRQSVAFWCNPISGHATLYWYQQILGQGPKLLIQFQNNGVVDDSQLPKDRFSAERLKGVDSTLKIQPAKLEDSAVYLCASSLGQMNTEAFFGQGTRLTVV.

The chain employs TRBV4-1 and TRBJ2-1; D is possibly TRBD2 (6 bases). CDR3 length: 14 amino acids. CDR1 is MGHRA, CDR2 YSYEKL, per germline. The V end was cut by 4 bases, the J end by 5 bases, with 12 bases between. This chain's CDR3 is CASSPGLLNNEQFF. CDR3 bases: TGCGCCAGCAGCCCGGGACTCCTTAACAATGAGCAGTTCTTC.

This clone was counted only a few times. The chain recombines TRBV6-1 with TRBJ1-4; D is unclear. V was pared by 6 bases and J by 7 bases, with 18 bases between. In germline, CDR1 is MNHNS, CDR2 SASEGT. This CDR3 region has 15 residues. The DNA of the CDR3 is TGTGCCAGCAGCCCTCGGATGGTTACGGGTGAAAAACTGTTTTTT. This codes for CASSPRMVTGEKLFF.

V and J are TRBV19 and TRBJ2-1; 11 bases line up with TRBD2. V shed 4 bases, J shed 4 bases, and the junction held 3 bases outside the gene matches. CDR1 and CDR2 (germline): LNHDA, SQIVND (reference sequence). The CDR3 runs to 15 residues. CDR3 coding DNA: TGTGCCAGTAGTACAACTAGCGGGGGTTACAATGAGCAGTTCTTC. This encodes CASSTTSGGYNEQFF.

There are many counts of this clone. This chain connects TRBV7-2 to TRBJ1-1; D is unresolved. CDR3 length: 12 amino acids. In germline, CDR1 is SGHTA, CDR2 FQGNSA. The V gene lost 7 bases and the J gene lost 1 base, with 7 bases spanning the gap. CDR3 sequence reads: CASIMRNTEAFF. DNA for the CDR3: TGTGCCAGCATCATGAGGAACACTGAAGCTTTCTTT.

V and J are TRBV28 and TRBJ2-6; 7 bases align to TRBD1. CDR3 length equals 16 residues. Germline lookup yields CDR1 MDHEN and CDR2 SYDVKM. V trimming: 4 bases; J trimming: 3 bases; junction bases outside the gene matches: 6. In nucleotides, the CDR3 is TGTGCCAGCAGTTATGGACAGGCCGGTGGGGCCAACGTCCTGACTTTC. It translates to CASSYGQAGGANVLTF.

This clone came up a few times. J is TRBJ1-2 and V is TRBV6-1, with D unclear. CDR1 MNHNS and CDR2 SASEGT come from the germline V gene. The CDR3 totals 14 residues. The V and J ends lost 6 bases and 1 base respectively, with 12 bases between them. The DNA for the CDR3 is TGTGCCAGCAGGAGGGTCCTCCTTAACTATGGCTACACCTTC. Its protein product is CASRRVLLNYGYTF.

The genes are TRBV28 and TRBJ1-1, with 7 bases that match TRBD1. The germline CDR1 and CDR2 sequences are MDHEN and SYDVKM. The CDR3 is made up of 14 amino acids. V lost 6 bases to trimming and J lost 9 bases; unmatched junction nucleotides: 13. The CDR3 nucleotides are TGTGCCAGCAGCTACCCCGGAGGGGGCATGAAAGCTTTCTTT. Its protein is CASSYPGGGMKAFF. Full variable domain (missing parts from reference TRBV28 and TRBJ1-1): DVKVTQSSRYLVKRTGEKVFLECVQDMDHENMFWYRQDPGLGLRLIYFSYDVKMKEKGDIPEGYSVSREKKERFSLILESASTNQTSMYLCASSYPGGGMKAFFGQGTRLTVV.

The chain employs TRBV5-4 and TRBJ2-1; 10 bases are a match to TRBD1. The CDR3 spans 16 residues. Unmatched junction bases numbered 7, after V lost 4 bases and J lost 3 bases. Per the germline V gene, CDR1 is SGHNT and CDR2 is YYREEE (reference sequence). CDR3 DNA sequence: TGTGCCAGCAGCGGGGACAGGGGTTACGTCTACAATGAGCAGTTCTTC. Amino acid sequence: CASSGDRGYVYNEQFF.

V is TRBV6-1 and J is TRBJ1-5; weak D call: TRBD1 (6 bases). CDR1 is MNHNS and CDR2 is SASEGT in the germline V gene. The CDR3 is made up of 14 amino acids. Between the trimmed V and J ends, which lost 7 bases and 5 bases, there was a span of 15 bases. The CDR3 reads CASTPGHSDQPQHF. The CDR3, as DNA: TGTGCCAGCACCCCGGGACATTCTGATCAGCCCCAGCATTTT.

The rearrangement uses TRBV9 and TRBJ2-1; 8 bases line up with TRBD1. CDR3 length: 16 residues. J was trimmed by 6 bases and V by 4 bases; bases with no gene match: 12. Germline V CDR1 and CDR2: SGDLS, YYNGEE. CDR3 sequence: CASSSLGQGVLNEQFF. CDR3 nucleotides: TGTGCCAGCAGCTCCCTCGGACAGGGTGTTCTCAATGAGCAGTTCTTC. Together with reference TRBV9 and TRBJ2-1, the CDR3 gives the full variable domain: DSGVTQTPKHLITATGQRVTLRCSPRSGDLSVYWYQQSLDQGLQFLIQYYNGEERAKGNILERFSAQQFPDLHSELNLSSLELGDSALYFCASSSLGQGVLNEQFFGPGTRLTVL.

The chain recombines TRBV10-1 with TRBJ1-5; no definite D call. The V end lost 5 bases, the J end lost 9 bases, and 11 bases lay between the germline ends. Germline CDR1 WNHNN, CDR2 SYGVQD (reference sequence). The CDR3 runs to 12 residues. The CDR3 bases are TGCGCCAGCAGTACCGGAGAGGGGCCCCAGCATTTT. Its translation is CASSTGEGPQHF.

This clone was found a few times. This chain joins TRBV5-1 and TRBJ2-5, with 7 bases lining up with TRBD1. Germline lookup yields CDR1 SGHRS and CDR2 YFSETQ. The CDR3 is 15 residues long. The V gene end was trimmed by 1 base and the J gene end by 5 bases; junction bases not matched to a gene: 8. The CDR3 loop reads CASSLTGETLETQYF. CDR3 nucleotides: TGCGCCAGCAGCTTGACAGGGGAAACACTGGAGACCCAGTACTTC.

The chain uses TRBV28 and TRBJ2-5; D is undetermined. Trimming took 2 bases from V and 3 from J, leaving 1 base between them. The V gene's germline CDR1 is MDHEN and CDR2 SYDVKM. CDR3 length equals 11 residues. CDR3 sequence (DNA): TGTGCCAGCAGTTTAAAAGAGACCCAGTACTTC. This encodes CASSLKETQYF.

This clone was picked up a small number of times. CDR3 in amino acids: CASSQGEAGGRRNEQFF. The DNA for the CDR3 is TGCGCCAGCAGCCAAGGTGAAGCGGGAGGGAGGCGGAATGAGCAGTTCTTC. The chain couples TRBV4-1 to TRBJ2-1, with 10 bases lining up with TRBD2. The CDR3 has 17 residues. Germline-derived CDR1 and CDR2 are MGHRA and YSYEKL. The V gene end was trimmed by 1 base and the J gene end by 7 bases; junction bases not matched to a gene: 10.

V usage is TRBV5-1 and J usage is TRBJ2-1; D gene uncertain. Germline loops: CDR1 SGHRS, CDR2 YFSETQ. The CDR3 covers 13 residues. V gave up 5 bases and J gave up 1 base, with 7 bases separating them. CDR3 in amino acids: CASRSFSYNEQFF. CDR3 DNA: TGCGCCAGCAGATCATTTTCCTACAATGAGCAGTTCTTC. Full variable domain (missing parts from reference TRBV5-1 and TRBJ2-1): KAGVTQTPRYLIKTRGQQVTLSCSPISGHRSVSWYQQTPGQGLQFLFEYFSETQRNKGNFPGRFSGRQFSNSRSEMNVSTLELGDSALYLCASRSFSYNEQFFGPGTRLTVL.

V usage is TRBV29-1 and J usage is TRBJ1-2; the D is unclear. CDR3 length equals 15 residues. V gave up 6 bases and J gave up 2 bases, with 19 bases separating them. Germline V CDR1 and CDR2: SQVTM, ANQGSEA. The CDR3 DNA reads as TGCAGCGTCCCCTCTTGGAACCGGGAAAACTATGGCTACACCTTC. Its translation is CSVPSWNRENYGYTF. Drawing the rest from reference TRBV29-1 and TRBJ1-2, the complete variable domain is SAVISQKPSRDICQRGTSLTIQCQVDSQVTMMFWYRQQPGQSLTLIATANQGSEATYESGFVIDKFPISRPNLTFSTLTVSNMSPEDSSIYLCSVPSWNRENYGYTFGSGTRLTVV.

This clone was counted once. The chain employs TRBV10-2 and TRBJ1-1, with 7 bases aligning to TRBD1. Germline loops: CDR1 WSHSY, CDR2 SAAADI. The J segment lost 4 bases and the V segment lost 7 bases, leaving 3 bases of the junction unmatched. This CDR3 is 12 amino acids long. CDR3 DNA sequence: TGCGCCAGCAAGTCAGGGGGCACTGAAGCTTTCTTT. It translates to CASKSGGTEAFF.

This clone was seen more than once but under ten times. The J gene is TRBJ2-5, the V gene TRBV5-1, with 11 bases that match TRBD2. Germline V gene sequence: CDR1 SGHRS, CDR2 YFSETQ. V lost 0 bases, J lost 5 bases, and 9 bases stayed unmatched. This CDR3 region has 17 residues. CDR3 in DNA: TGCGCCAGCAGCTTGGGTGCGGGACTAGCGGATGGGGAGACCCAGTACTTC. Protein sequence: CASSLGAGLADGETQYF.

The chain recombines TRBV4-1 with TRBJ2-1, with 9 nucleotides matching TRBD2. The CDR3 is 17 residues long. Germline CDR1 is MGHRA and CDR2 is YSYEKL. V dropped 0 bases and J dropped 6; count of bases not matched to a gene: 9. CDR3 bases: TGCGCCAGCAGCCAAGATGGTGGGGCTAGCGGGGTCAATGAGCAGTTCTTC. Protein sequence: CASSQDGGASGVNEQFF.

J is TRBJ2-1 and V is TRBV27; 8 nucleotides agree with TRBD1. V lost 4 bases, J lost 7 bases, and 9 bases stayed unmatched. The CDR3 has 15 residues. The germline CDR1 and CDR2 sequences are MNHEY and SMNVEV (reference sequence). CDR3 nucleotides: TGTGCCAGCAGTTCCCTCAGGGGGCGAGGGAATGAGCAGTTCTTC. The encoded protein is CASSSLRGRGNEQFF.

The J gene is TRBJ2-5, the V gene TRBV5-1; TRBD1 might be the D (5 bases). Germline V lookup: CDR1 SGHRS, CDR2 YFSETQ. The CDR3 covers 17 residues. V was clipped by 4 bases and J by 5 bases, with 24 bases between them. As DNA, the CDR3 is TGCGCCAGCAGCCTGGACCTCACAAAGGGGCTTGTCGAGACCCAGTACTTC. It specifies CASSLDLTKGLVETQYF.

The chain carries TRBV5-4 and TRBJ2-4; D is unclear. CDR3 length: 16 residues. V was trimmed by 0 bases and J by 8 bases, leaving 18 bases between them. Germline V gene sequence: CDR1 SGHNT, CDR2 YYREEE (reference sequence). The CDR3 nucleotides read TGTGCCAGCAGCTTGGATGATCAACCGTCAATGGACATTCAGTACTTC. Residues: CASSLDDQPSMDIQYF.